This T cell receptor (beta chain) is drawn from a study of T cells after yellow fever vaccination. General observations from the study: From the bulk population, abundant clonotypes could contaminate and appear within FACS-sorted repertoires. CD4 and CD8 compartments shared a small share of clonotypes, likely from convergent recombination.

J lost 11 bases, V lost 0 bases, and 13 bases had no gene match. The CDR3 runs 16 residues. CDR1 SGHRS and CDR2 YFSETQ come from the germline V gene. This clonotype has a count of ten or more. Its specificity is not known. Template-switching 5'RACE yielded the TCR cDNA; a universal primer site and UMIs were added in the process. TCRdb re-called the 5' RACE reads with MiXCR, one entry per CDR3 protein. The data contain about 30,000 distinct CDR3 sequences, 3.5% to 5% of them singletons. The sample consisted of CD8+ T cells sorted from PBMCs, taken 5 days after the yellow fever booster vaccination. The TCR comes from a man younger than 40 who received the YFV17D yellow fever vaccine. V gene TRBV5-1 combines with J gene TRBJ2-1; 8 nucleotides line up with TRBD2. The CDR3 DNA is TGCGCCAGCAGCTTGGTTGGTAGCGGGGCTTTGGTACAGCAGTTCTTC. Translating it yields CASSLVGSGALVQQFF. Based on the CDR3 plus reference TRBV5-1 and TRBJ2-1, the full variable domain is KAGVTQTPRYLIKTRGQQVTLSCSPISGHRSVSWYQQTPGQGLQFLFEYFSETQRNKGNFPGRFSGRQFSNSRSEMNVSTLELGDSALYLCASSLVGSGALVQQFFGPGTRLTVL.